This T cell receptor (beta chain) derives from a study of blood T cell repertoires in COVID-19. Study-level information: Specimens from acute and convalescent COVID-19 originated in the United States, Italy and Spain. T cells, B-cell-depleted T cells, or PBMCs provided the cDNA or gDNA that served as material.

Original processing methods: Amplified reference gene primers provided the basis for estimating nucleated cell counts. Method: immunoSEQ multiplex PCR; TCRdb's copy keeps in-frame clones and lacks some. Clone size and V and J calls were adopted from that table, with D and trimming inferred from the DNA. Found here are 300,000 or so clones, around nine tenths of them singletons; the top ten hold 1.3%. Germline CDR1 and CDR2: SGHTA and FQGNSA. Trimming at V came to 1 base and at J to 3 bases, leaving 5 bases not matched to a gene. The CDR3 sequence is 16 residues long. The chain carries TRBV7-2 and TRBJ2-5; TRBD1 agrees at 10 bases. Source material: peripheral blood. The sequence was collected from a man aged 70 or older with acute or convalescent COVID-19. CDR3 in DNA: TGTGCCAGCAGCTTAGTATGGGGGACAGGGGAAGAGACCCAGTACTTC. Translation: CASSLVWGTGEETQYF. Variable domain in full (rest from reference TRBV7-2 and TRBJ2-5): GAGVSQSPSNKVTEKGKDVELRCDPISGHTALYWYRQSLGQGLEFLIYFQGNSAPDKSGLPSDRFSAERTGGSVSTLTIQRTQQEDSAVYLCASSLVWGTGEETQYFGPGTRLLVL.